This is a list of T cell receptor beta chains from one sample in a study of lymphopenia after photon versus proton radiotherapy. The data were produced by immunoSEQ multiplex PCR, yet TCRdb's version contains in-frame clones alone and is incomplete. In the table there are approximately 20,000 clones, about 89% of which are singletons. The sample here was peripheral blood, taken from a patient treated with photon-based radiotherapy. These receptor sequences come from a man between 60 and 75 years old with pancreatic cancer. Each CDR3 is given with its conserved first and last residue. A D gene is named only where the DNA matches it firmly. Rows may omit the clone size; those that give it use once, few, many or a size class.

J,size,D,V,CDR3,DNA
TRBJ2-3,.,TRBD1,TRBV9,CASSKTGLGTQYF,TGTGCCAGCAGTAAGACAGGGTTAGGTACGCAGTATTTT
TRBJ2-7,.,TRBD1,TRBV6-5,CASSYRGQGAREQYF,TGTGCCAGCAGTTACCGAGGACAGGGGGCGCGGGAGCAGTACTTC
TRBJ1-1,.,.,TRBV7-3,CASSLNDMNTEAFF,TGTGCCAGCAGCTTGAACGACATGAACACTGAAGCTTTCTTT
TRBJ2-5,.,TRBD2,TRBV9,CASSVGLAPETQYF,TGTGCCAGCAGCGTGGGACTAGCCCCAGAGACCCAGTACTTC
TRBJ2-1,.,.,TRBV9,CASSVTATSGSYNEQFF,TGTGCCAGCAGCGTCACCGCGACTAGTGGCTCCTACAATGAGCAGTTCTTC
TRBJ1-2,.,.,TRBV25-1,CASSETGRRPRGYTF,TGTGCCAGCAGTGAAACGGGGCGCCGGCCGAGGGGCTACACCTTC
TRBJ1-1,.,.,TRBV4-2,CASSQDLGGNTEAFF,TGTGCCAGCAGCCAAGATCTAGGCGGGAACACTGAAGCTTTCTTT
TRBJ1-1,.,.,TRBV9,CASSVVQTMNTEAFF,TGTGCCAGCAGCGTAGTCCAGACCATGAACACTGAAGCTTTCTTT
TRBJ2-1,.,TRBD2,TRBV19,CASSRLAGGNEQFF,TGTGCCAGTAGCCGACTAGCGGGGGGGAATGAGCAGTTCTTC
TRBJ1-2,.,.,TRBV2,CASTNLGSGYTF,TGTGCCAGCACAAACCTGGGGTCTGGCTACACCTTC
TRBJ1-5,.,.,TRBV6-1,CASSGVISSNQPQHF,TGTGCCAGCAGTGGGGTCATCTCCAGCAATCAGCCCCAGCATTTT
TRBJ1-2,.,TRBD1,TRBV6-5,CASSQGAVYGYTF,TGTGCCAGCAGTCAGGGGGCAGTCTATGGCTACACCTTC
TRBJ2-5,.,TRBD2,TRBV5-4,CASSKGASGFYQETQYF,TGTGCCAGTAGTAAAGGGGCTAGCGGGTTTTACCAAGAGACCCAGTACTTC
TRBJ2-1,once,TRBD2,TRBV19,CASSIDGSGDSSYNEQFF,TGTGCCAGTAGTATAGACGGTAGCGGGGATAGCTCCTACAATGAGCAGTTCTTC
TRBJ2-7,.,TRBD2,TRBV7-2,CASSSPWGLAGVSYEQYF,TGTGCCAGCAGCTCCCCATGGGGACTAGCGGGGGTTTCCTACGAGCAGTACTTC
TRBJ2-7,.,.,TRBV7-2,CASSSRGQGHEQYF,TGTGCCAGCAGCTCCCGCGGTCAGGGGCACGAGCAGTACTTC
TRBJ1-2,.,.,TRBV4-3,CASSQGRDGYYGYTF,TGCGCCAGCAGCCAAGGGAGGGACGGTTACTATGGCTACACCTTC
TRBJ1-2,.,.,TRBV10-3,CAISEAVPSVGYTF,TGTGCCATCAGTGAAGCAGTGCCTTCGGTCGGCTACACCTTC
TRBJ2-5,.,TRBD2,TRBV9,CASSGSGVGETQYF,TGTGCCAGCAGCGGTAGCGGGGTGGGGGAGACCCAGTACTTC
TRBJ2-3,.,.,TRBV2,CASSVEGRTDTQYF,TGTGCCAGCAGTGTGGAAGGGCGCACAGATACGCAGTATTTT
TRBJ2-7,.,.,TRBV7-9,CASSPTPGVPQDHEQYF,TGTGCCAGCAGCCCCACTCCGGGGGTTCCCCAGGATCACGAGCAGTACTTC
TRBJ2-3,.,TRBD1,TRBV5-4,CASSPGTGIDTQYF,TGTGCCAGCAGTCCCGGGACAGGGATAGATACGCAGTATTTT
TRBJ2-4,.,.,TRBV5-1,CASSLARVSDIQYF,TGCGCCAGCAGCTTGGCCCGGGTTTCGGACATTCAGTACTTC
TRBJ2-1,few,TRBD1,TRBV10-3,CAISPDRGRRNEQFF,TGTGCCATCAGCCCGGACAGGGGAAGGCGCAATGAGCAGTTCTTC
TRBJ1-2,.,TRBD1,TRBV6-6,CASSGTGLYGYTF,TGTGCCAGCAGTGGGACAGGACTTTATGGCTACACCTTC
TRBJ1-4,once,.,TRBV4-3,CASSGTGFDEKLFF,TGCGCCAGCAGCGGAACAGGGTTTGATGAAAAACTGTTTTTT
TRBJ1-2,once,.,TRBV9,CASSGRGTINYGYTF,TGTGCCAGCAGCGGCCGGGGGACCATTAACTATGGCTACACCTTC
TRBJ1-5,.,.,TRBV18,CASSSWADIRQPQHF,TGTGCCAGCTCATCATGGGCGGACATAAGGCAGCCCCAGCATTTT
TRBJ1-1,few,TRBD1,TRBV19,CASSRTDRSWEAFF,TGTGCCAGTAGTAGAACGGACAGGTCATGGGAAGCTTTCTTT
TRBJ2-3,.,TRBD2,TRBV11-2,CASSLVAGATSTDTQYF,TGTGCCAGCAGCCTAGTAGCGGGGGCAACTAGCACAGATACGCAGTATTTT
TRBJ2-7,.,TRBD2,TRBV2,CASSETSGRYEQYF,TGTGCCAGCAGTGAAACTAGCGGGCGCTACGAGCAGTACTTC
TRBJ2-1,.,TRBD2,TRBV7-3,CASSLLGGGNNEQFF,TGTGCCAGCAGCCTCCTCGGCGGGGGGAACAATGAGCAGTTCTTC
TRBJ2-7,.,.,TRBV29-1,CSAVQRPSYEQYF,TGCAGCGCAGTCCAGAGGCCCTCCTACGAGCAGTACTTC
TRBJ1-2,.,.,TRBV7-2,CASSLEGWNYGYTF,TGTGCCAGCAGCTTAGAGGGGTGGAACTATGGCTACACCTTC
TRBJ1-6,.,.,TRBV7-2,CASSFDRDSPLHF,TGTGCCAGCAGCTTCGATCGGGATTCACCCCTCCACTTT
TRBJ2-7,.,.,TRBV11-2,CASSLVGSRGLYEQYF,TGTGCCAGCAGCTTAGTGGGGAGCCGGGGCCTCTACGAGCAGTACTTC
TRBJ1-6,.,.,TRBV5-6,CASSSWGQLNSPLHF,TGTGCCAGCAGCTCGTGGGGTCAGCTCAATTCACCCCTCCACTTT
TRBJ2-3,.,TRBD1,TRBV11-2,CASSFEGTGSTDTQYF,TGTGCCAGCAGCTTTGAAGGGACAGGAAGCACAGATACGCAGTATTTT